Each of the 21 T cell receptor beta chains below was sequenced from the same sample in a study of cytomegalovirus exposure and HLA in healthy donors. With 60 Vbeta and 13 Jbeta primers, the PCR was carried out. The assay was immunoSEQ multiplex PCR, and TCRdb's table has in-frame clones only and misses some. This repertoire comprises roughly 120,000 clones; its ten largest clones make up 2.2%. Sequencing input: PBMCs. The receptors were gathered from a man aged 40-49 years in good health and CMV-seronegative.

The gene calls are TRBV7-8 and TRBJ2-2, with 8 bases aligning to TRBD2. CDR3 length equals 18 residues. With V trimmed by 4 bases and J by 6 bases, 16 bases remained unmatched. CDR1 and CDR2 from the germline V gene are SGHVS and FQNEAQ. The CDR3 is CASSSKSLAGSGSGELFF. The CDR3 coding sequence is TGTGCCAGCAGCTCAAAATCATTAGCGGGGAGTGGGTCCGGGGAGCTGTTTTTT.

The chain employs TRBV5-6 and TRBJ1-1; D remains ambiguous. This CDR3 has 14 amino acids. CDR1 is SGHDT and CDR2 is YYEEEE in the germline V gene. The V end lost 0 bases, the J end lost 0 bases, and 6 bases lay between the germline ends. Written as DNA, the CDR3 is TGTGCCAGCAGCTTGGTACGGTTGAACACTGAAGCTTTCTTT. The encoded protein is CASSLVRLNTEAFF.

This chain links TRBV5-1 with TRBJ1-1; 11 nucleotides agree with TRBD1. This CDR3 region has 16 residues. CDR1 is SGHRS and CDR2 is YFSETQ in the germline V gene. The V segment lost 5 bases and the J segment 1 base; nucleotides outside the gene matches: 7. CDR3 amino acids: CASRRTGGFANTEAFF. CDR3 nucleotide sequence: TGCGCCAGCAGACGGACAGGGGGCTTCGCGAACACTGAAGCTTTCTTT.

This chain's CDR3 is CASSWDRGITEAFF. CDR3 nucleotides: TGTGCCAGCAGCTGGGACAGGGGCATCACTGAAGCTTTCTTT. The V and J genes are TRBV5-6 and TRBJ1-1; 10 nucleotides agree with TRBD1. The trim removed 3 bases at V and 4 bases at J, leaving 3 bases unmatched. CDR1 and CDR2 from the germline V gene are SGHDT and YYEEEE. This CDR3 spans 14 amino acids.

V is TRBV27 and J is TRBJ1-1; TRBD1 is a possible D gene (5 bases). The V end lost 3 bases, the J end lost 2 bases, and 7 bases lay between the germline ends. The CDR3 has 13 amino acids. CDR1 is MNHEY, CDR2 SMNVEV, per germline (reference sequence). The CDR3 DNA reads TGTGCCAGCAGTTTGGGGGGTAACACTGAAGCTTTCTTT. Its protein is CASSLGGNTEAFF.

The chain carries TRBV29-1 and TRBJ2-1, with unresolved D. The CDR3 spans 14 residues. V was cut by 4 bases and J by 0 bases, with 10 bases left in between. CDR1 and CDR2 (germline): SQVTM, ANQGSEA. The CDR3 loop reads CSVGPGSSYNEQFF. In DNA form, the CDR3 reads TGCAGCGTTGGCCCGGGTAGCTCCTACAATGAGCAGTTCTTC.

The genes are TRBV7-6 and TRBJ1-5; tentatively, D is TRBD1 (6 bases). V was clipped by 1 base and J by 0 bases, with 19 bases between them. Germline V gene sequence: CDR1 SGHVS, CDR2 FNYEAQ. This CDR3 is built from 19 residues. The CDR3 DNA is TGTGCCAGCAGCTTAGAAGCCTTTGCAGGGGCCTATAGCAATCAGCCCCAGCATTTT. Translation: CASSLEAFAGAYSNQPQHF.

This sequence joins TRBV30 and TRBJ1-1; 7 bases map to TRBD1. The CDR3 is made up of 14 amino acids. CDR1 and CDR2 (germline): GTSNPN, SVGIG (reference sequence). V was pared by 2 bases and J by 1 base, with 4 bases of the junction left unmatched. The CDR3 nucleotides are TGTGCCTGGAGTCGGGGACAGTCGAACACTGAAGCTTTCTTT. Its protein product is CAWSRGQSNTEAFF.

J is TRBJ2-1 and V is TRBV6-5; D remains ambiguous. The germline V gene has CDR1 MNHEY and CDR2 SVGAGI. The CDR3 is 14 amino acids. V lost 0 bases and J 5 bases, leaving 8 bases between the germline ends. CDR3 loop: CASSYSRLDNEQFF. CDR3 coding DNA: TGTGCCAGCAGTTACTCGCGGCTCGACAATGAGCAGTTCTTC.

CDR3 DNA: TGTGCCAGCAGCGCGACAGGGAACTCTGGAAACACCATATATTTT. It encodes CASSATGNSGNTIYF. This chain connects TRBV6-6 to TRBJ1-3; 7 nucleotides match TRBD1. The germline CDR1 and CDR2 sequences are MNHNY and SVGAGI (reference sequence). CDR3 length: 15 amino acids. The V gene end was trimmed by 6 bases and the J gene end by 0 bases; junction bases not matched to a gene: 5.

The chain combines TRBV10-3 with TRBJ2-3; a weak D match, TRBD1 (6 bases). Germline V gene sequence: CDR1 ENHRY, CDR2 SYGVKD. The CDR3 covers 12 residues. Between the trimmed V and J ends, which lost 11 bases and 2 bases, there was a span of 11 bases. Here the CDR3 DNA reads TGTGCCGTACAGGGTGACACAGATACGCAGTATTTT. This codes for CAVQGDTDTQYF.

The V call is TRBV19, the J call TRBJ1-2; D call uncertain. The CDR3 covers 13 residues. The germline V gene has CDR1 LNHDA and CDR2 SQIVND (reference sequence). V was pared by 3 bases and J by 2 bases, with 7 bases between. As DNA, the CDR3 is TGTGCCAGTAGTATCTTAAGCAACTATGGCTACACCTTC. Its translation is CASSILSNYGYTF.

V is TRBV7-8 and J is TRBJ2-1; TRBD2 is a possible D gene (5 bases). Germline CDR1 is SGHVS and CDR2 is FQNEAQ. The CDR3 consists of 16 residues. V was trimmed by 5 bases and J by 2 bases, leaving 16 bases between them. For the CDR3, the DNA is TGTGCCAGCAGCCTGGCCGGCGGGTTAACCTACAATGAGCAGTTCTTC. This sequence encodes CASSLAGGLTYNEQFF.

The gene calls are TRBV4-2 and TRBJ2-3; D gene unclear. CDR1 is LGHNA and CDR2 is YNFKEQ in the germline V gene. V lost 0 bases and J lost 0, with 7 bases in between. The CDR3 runs to 15 residues. The chain's CDR3 is CASSQDQASTDTQYF. CDR3 coding DNA: TGTGCCAGCAGCCAAGATCAAGCGAGCACAGATACGCAGTATTTT.

The chain joins TRBV5-6 to TRBJ2-1, with 8 bases identical to TRBD2. The ends lost 2 bases at V and 3 bases at J; junction bases unmatched: 7. The CDR3 contains 16 residues. Germline V gene sequence: CDR1 SGHDT, CDR2 YYEEEE. The chain's CDR3 is CASSFGAAGVYNEQFF. The CDR3 region has the DNA TGTGCCAGCAGCTTCGGCGCAGCGGGAGTCTACAATGAGCAGTTCTTC.

The CDR3 DNA sequence: TGTGCCATCAGTAGACAGGGGGACACCGGGGAGCTGTTTTTT. It encodes CAISRQGDTGELFF. V gene TRBV10-3 combines with J gene TRBJ2-2, with 9 bases aligning to TRBD1. V was clipped by 5 bases and J by 3 bases; unmatched bases: 1. This CDR3 has 14 residues. Germline-derived CDR1 and CDR2 are ENHRY and SYGVKD.

The rearrangement links TRBV7-2 to TRBJ2-5; TRBD2 agrees at 11 bases. Per the germline V gene, CDR1 is SGHTA and CDR2 is FQGNSA. The CDR3 runs 17 residues. The trim removed 2 bases at V and 5 bases at J, leaving 10 bases unmatched. CDR3 bases: TGTGCCAGCAGCTTAAGTACTAGCGGGAGAGTATGGGAGACCCAGTACTTC. It yields the protein CASSLSTSGRVWETQYF.

V and J are TRBV6-1 and TRBJ1-1; the D is unclear. In germline, CDR1 is MNHNS, CDR2 SASEGT. The V and J ends lost 2 bases and 0 bases respectively, with 16 bases between them. This CDR3 contains 17 residues. The CDR3 reads CASSEREEQFMNTEAFF. The CDR3 DNA reads as TGTGCCAGCAGTGAACGGGAAGAGCAGTTCATGAACACTGAAGCTTTCTTT.

The chain uses TRBV29-1 and TRBJ2-4, with D maybe TRBD1 (6 bases). Trimming cost V 6 bases and J 7 bases, with 16 bases left between them. CDR1 is SQVTM and CDR2 is ANQGSEA in the germline V gene. The CDR3 loop spans 13 amino acids. CDR3 nucleotide sequence: TGCAGCGTCTTAGGACAGATCGGGAACATTCAGTACTTC. This gives the protein CSVLGQIGNIQYF.

This chain uses TRBV7-6 with TRBJ2-5; 9 nucleotides line up with TRBD2. Trimming took 8 bases from V and 1 from J; bases not matched to a gene: 5. The CDR3 length is 14 residues. The germline V gene has CDR1 SGHVS and CDR2 FNYEAQ. The CDR3 sequence is CASGLAGVQETQYF. CDR3 bases: TGTGCCAGCGGGTTAGCGGGAGTCCAAGAGACCCAGTACTTC.

V is TRBV10-3 and J is TRBJ2-3, with TRBD2 matching 14 bases. Trimming cost V 9 bases and J 8 bases; bases outside gene matches: 7. The germline V gene encodes CDR1 ENHRY and CDR2 SYGVKD. The CDR3 extends over 14 amino acids. The CDR3 protein is CAIQGTSGRATQYF. In DNA form, the CDR3 reads TGTGCCATACAGGGGACTAGCGGGAGAGCTACGCAGTATTTT.